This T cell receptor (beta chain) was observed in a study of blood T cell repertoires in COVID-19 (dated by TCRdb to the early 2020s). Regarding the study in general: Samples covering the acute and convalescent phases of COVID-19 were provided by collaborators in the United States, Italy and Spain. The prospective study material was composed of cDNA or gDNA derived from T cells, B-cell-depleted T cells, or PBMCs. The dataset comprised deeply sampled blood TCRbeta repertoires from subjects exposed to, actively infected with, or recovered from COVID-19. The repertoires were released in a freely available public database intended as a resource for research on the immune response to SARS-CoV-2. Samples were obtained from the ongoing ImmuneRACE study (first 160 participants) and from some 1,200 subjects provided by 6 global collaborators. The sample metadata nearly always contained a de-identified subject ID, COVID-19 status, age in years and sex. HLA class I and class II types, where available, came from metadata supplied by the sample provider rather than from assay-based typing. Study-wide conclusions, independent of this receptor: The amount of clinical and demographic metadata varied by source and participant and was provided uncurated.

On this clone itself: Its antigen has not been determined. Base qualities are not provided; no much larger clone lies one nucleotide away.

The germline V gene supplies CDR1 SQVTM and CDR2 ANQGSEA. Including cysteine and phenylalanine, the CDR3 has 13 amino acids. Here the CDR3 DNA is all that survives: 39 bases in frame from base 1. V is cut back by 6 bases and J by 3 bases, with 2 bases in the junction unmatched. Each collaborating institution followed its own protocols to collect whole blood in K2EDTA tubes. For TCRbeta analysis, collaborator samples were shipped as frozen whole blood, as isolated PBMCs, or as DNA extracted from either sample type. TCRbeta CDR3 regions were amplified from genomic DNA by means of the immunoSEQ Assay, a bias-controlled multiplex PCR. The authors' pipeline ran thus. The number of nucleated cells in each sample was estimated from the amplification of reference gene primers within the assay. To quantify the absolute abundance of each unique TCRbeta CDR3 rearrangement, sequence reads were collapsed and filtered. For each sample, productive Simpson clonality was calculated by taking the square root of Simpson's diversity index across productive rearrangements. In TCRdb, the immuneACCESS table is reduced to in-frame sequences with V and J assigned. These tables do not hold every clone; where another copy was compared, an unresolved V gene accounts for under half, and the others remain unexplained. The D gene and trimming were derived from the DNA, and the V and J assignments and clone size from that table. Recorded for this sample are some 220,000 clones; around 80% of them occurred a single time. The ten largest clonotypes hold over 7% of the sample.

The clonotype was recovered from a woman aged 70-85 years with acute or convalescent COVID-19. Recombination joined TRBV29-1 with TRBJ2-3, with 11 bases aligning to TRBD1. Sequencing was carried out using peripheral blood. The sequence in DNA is TGCAGCGTAGGACAGGGGGCTACAGATACGCAGTATTTT. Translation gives CSVGQGATDTQYF.